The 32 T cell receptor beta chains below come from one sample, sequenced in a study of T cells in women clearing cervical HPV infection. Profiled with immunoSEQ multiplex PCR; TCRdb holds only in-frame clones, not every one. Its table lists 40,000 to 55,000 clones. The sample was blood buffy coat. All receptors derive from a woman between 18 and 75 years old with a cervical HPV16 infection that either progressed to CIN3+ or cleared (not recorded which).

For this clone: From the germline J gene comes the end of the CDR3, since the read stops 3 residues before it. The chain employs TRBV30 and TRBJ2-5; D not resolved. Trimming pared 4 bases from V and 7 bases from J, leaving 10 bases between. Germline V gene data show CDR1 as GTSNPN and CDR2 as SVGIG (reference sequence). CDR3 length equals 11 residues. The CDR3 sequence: CAWTHTGTQYF. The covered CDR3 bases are TGTGCCTGGACCCATACCGGGACC. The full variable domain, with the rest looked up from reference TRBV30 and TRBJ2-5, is SQTIHQWPATLVQPVGSPLSLECTVEGTSNPNLYWYRQAAGRGLQLLFYSVGIGQISSEVPQNLSASRPQDRQFILSSKKLLLSDSGFYLCAWTHTGTQYFGPGTRLLVL.

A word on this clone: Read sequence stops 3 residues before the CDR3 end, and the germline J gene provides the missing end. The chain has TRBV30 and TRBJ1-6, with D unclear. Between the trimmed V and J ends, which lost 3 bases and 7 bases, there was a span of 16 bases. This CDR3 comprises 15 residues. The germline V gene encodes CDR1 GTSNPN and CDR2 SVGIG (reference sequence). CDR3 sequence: CAWSLMGLSNSPLHF. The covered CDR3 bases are TGTGCCTGGAGCTTGATGGGCCTTTCAAATTCACCC.

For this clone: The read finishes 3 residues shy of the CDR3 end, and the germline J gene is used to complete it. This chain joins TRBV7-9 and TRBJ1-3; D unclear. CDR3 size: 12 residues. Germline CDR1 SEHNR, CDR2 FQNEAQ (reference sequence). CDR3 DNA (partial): TGTGCCAGCAGCCGCGCTTCCTCCGGG. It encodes CASSRASSG. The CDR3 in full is CASSRASSGIYF.

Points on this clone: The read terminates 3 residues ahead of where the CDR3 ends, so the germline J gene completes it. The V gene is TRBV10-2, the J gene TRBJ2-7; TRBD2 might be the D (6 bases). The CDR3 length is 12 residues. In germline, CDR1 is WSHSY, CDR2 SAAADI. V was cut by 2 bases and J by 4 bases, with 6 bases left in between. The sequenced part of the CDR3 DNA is TGCGCCAGCAGTGAGCTAGCGTACGAG. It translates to CASSELAYE. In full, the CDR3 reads CASSELAYEQYF.

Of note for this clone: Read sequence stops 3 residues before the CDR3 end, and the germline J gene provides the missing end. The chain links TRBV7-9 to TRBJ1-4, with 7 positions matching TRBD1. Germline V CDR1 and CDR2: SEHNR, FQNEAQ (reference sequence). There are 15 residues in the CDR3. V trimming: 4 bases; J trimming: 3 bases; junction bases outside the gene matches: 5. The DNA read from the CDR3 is TGTGCCAGCAGCTACCGACAGGGCTCTAATGAAAAA. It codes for CASSYRQGSNEK. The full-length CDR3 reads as CASSYRQGSNEKLFF. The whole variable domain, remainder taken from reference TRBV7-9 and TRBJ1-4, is DTGVSQNPRHKITKRGQNVTFRCDPISEHNRLYWYRQTLGQGPEFLTYFQNEAQLEKSRLLSDRFSAERPKGSFSTLEIQRTEQGDSAMYLCASSYRQGSNEKLFFGSGTQLSVL.

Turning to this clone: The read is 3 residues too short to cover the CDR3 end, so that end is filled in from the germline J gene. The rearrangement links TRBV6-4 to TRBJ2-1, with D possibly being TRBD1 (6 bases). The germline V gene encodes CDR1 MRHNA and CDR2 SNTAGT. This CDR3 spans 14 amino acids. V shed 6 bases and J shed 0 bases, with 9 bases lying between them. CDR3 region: CASSAGASYNEQFF. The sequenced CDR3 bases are TGTGCCAGCAGCGCAGGGGCCTCCTACAATGAG.

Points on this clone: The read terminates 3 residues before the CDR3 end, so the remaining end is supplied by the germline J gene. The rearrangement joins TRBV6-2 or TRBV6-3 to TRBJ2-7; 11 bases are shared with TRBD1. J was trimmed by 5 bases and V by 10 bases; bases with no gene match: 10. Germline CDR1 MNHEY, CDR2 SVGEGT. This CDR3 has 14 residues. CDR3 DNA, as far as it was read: TGTGCCATCAGGCGGGACAGGGGGGTCGACGAG. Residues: CAIRRDRGVDE. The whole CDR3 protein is CAIRRDRGVDEQYF.

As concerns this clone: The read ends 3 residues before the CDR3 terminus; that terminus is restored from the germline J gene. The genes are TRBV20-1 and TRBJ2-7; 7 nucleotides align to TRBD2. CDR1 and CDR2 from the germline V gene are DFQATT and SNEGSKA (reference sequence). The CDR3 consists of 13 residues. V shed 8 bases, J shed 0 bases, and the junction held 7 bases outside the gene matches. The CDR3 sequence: CSTTGGSSYEQYF. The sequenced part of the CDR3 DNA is TGCAGTACTACGGGGGGTAGCTCCTACGAG.

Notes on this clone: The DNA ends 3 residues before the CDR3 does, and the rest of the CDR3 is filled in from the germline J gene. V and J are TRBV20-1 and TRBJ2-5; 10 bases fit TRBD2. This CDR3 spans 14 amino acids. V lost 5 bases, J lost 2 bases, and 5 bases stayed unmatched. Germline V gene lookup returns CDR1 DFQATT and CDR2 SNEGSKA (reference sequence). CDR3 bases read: TGCAGTGCTTTAGATAGCGGGGGGCAAGAGACC. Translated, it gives CSALDSGGQET. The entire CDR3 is CSALDSGGQETQYF.

CDR3 DNA (partial): TGTGCCAGCAGCCTCACCCCGACAGTTAACTATGGC. This sequence encodes CASSLTPTVNYG. The CDR3, in full, reads CASSLTPTVNYGYTF. The chain carries TRBV6-2 or TRBV6-3 and TRBJ1-2, with D tentatively TRBD1 (5 bases). From the germline J gene comes the end of the CDR3, since the read stops 3 residues before it. Germline V gene data show CDR1 as MNHEY and CDR2 as SVGEGT. The CDR3 extends over 15 amino acids. The V end was cut by 6 bases, the J end by 1 base, with 15 bases between.

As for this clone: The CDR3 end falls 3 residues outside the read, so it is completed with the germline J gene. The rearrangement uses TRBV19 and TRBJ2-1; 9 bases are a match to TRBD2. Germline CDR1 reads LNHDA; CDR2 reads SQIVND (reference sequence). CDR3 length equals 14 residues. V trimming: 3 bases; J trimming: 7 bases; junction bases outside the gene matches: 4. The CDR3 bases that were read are TGTGCCAGTAGTATGCGGGGGGGAAAAAATGAG. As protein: CASSMRGGKNE. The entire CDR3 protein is CASSMRGGKNEQFF.

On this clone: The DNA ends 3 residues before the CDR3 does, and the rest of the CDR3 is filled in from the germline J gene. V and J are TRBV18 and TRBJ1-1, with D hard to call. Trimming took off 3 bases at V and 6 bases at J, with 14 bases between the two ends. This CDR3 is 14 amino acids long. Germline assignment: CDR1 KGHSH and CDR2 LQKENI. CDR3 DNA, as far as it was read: TGTGCCAGCTCACCGGGCGGGGTGGTCTCTGAA. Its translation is CASSPGGVVSE. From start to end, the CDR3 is CASSPGGVVSEAFF.

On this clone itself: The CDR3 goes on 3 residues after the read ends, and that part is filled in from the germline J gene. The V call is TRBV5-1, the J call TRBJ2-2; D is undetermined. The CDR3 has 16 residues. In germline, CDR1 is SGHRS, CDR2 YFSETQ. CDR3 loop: CASSPFAVNSNEKLFF. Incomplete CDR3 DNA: TGCGCCAGCAGCCCGTTTGCGGTAAATTCTAATGAAAAG.

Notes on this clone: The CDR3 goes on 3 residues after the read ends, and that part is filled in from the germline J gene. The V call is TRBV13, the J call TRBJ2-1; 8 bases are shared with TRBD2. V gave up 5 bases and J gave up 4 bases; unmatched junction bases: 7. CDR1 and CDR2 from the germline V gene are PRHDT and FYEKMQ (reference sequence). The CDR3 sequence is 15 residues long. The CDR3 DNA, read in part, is TGTGCCAGCAGCAATCCCGGGACTAGTTACAATGAG. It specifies CASSNPGTSYNE. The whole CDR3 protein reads CASSNPGTSYNEQFF.

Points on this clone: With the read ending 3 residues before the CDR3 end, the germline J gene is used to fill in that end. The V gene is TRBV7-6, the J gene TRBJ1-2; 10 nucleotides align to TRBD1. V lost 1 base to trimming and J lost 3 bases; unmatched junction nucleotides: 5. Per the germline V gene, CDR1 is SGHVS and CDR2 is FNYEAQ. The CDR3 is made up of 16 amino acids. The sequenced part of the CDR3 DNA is TGTGCCAGCAGCTTAGAGGGGACAGGGGAGGACTATGGC. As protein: CASSLEGTGEDYG. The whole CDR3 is CASSLEGTGEDYGYTF.

CDR3 in amino acids: CASSGYLSGGTDTQYF. The CDR3 bases that were read are TGCGCCAGCAGCGGCTACTTGAGCGGTGGCACAGATACG. The chain couples TRBV5-1 to TRBJ2-3, with a weak D call TRBD2 (5 bases). Read sequence stops 3 residues before the CDR3 end, and the germline J gene provides the missing end. Trimming removed 4 bases at V and 1 base at J, with 16 bases between. This CDR3 is built from 16 residues. Germline CDR1 reads SGHRS; CDR2 reads YFSETQ.

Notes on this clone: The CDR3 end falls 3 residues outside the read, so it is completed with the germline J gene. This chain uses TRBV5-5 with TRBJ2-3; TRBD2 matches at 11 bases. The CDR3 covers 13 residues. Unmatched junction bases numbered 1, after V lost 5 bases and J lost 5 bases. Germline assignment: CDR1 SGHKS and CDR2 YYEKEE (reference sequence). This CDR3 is CASRGLAVDTQYF. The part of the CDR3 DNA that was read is TGTGCCAGCAGGGGACTAGCGGTAGATACG. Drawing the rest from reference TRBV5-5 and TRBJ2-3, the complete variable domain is DAGVTQSPTHLIKTRGQQVTLRCSPISGHKSVSWYQQVLGQGPQFIFQYYEKEERGRGNFPDRFSARQFPNYSSELNVNALLLGDSALYLCASRGLAVDTQYFGPGTRLTVL.

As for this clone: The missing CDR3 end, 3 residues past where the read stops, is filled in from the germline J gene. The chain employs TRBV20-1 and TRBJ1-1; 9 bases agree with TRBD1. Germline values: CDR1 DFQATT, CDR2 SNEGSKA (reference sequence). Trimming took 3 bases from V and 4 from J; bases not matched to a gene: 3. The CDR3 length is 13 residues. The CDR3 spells CSASQQGATEAFF. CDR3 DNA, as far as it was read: TGCAGTGCTAGTCAACAGGGGGCCACTGAA.

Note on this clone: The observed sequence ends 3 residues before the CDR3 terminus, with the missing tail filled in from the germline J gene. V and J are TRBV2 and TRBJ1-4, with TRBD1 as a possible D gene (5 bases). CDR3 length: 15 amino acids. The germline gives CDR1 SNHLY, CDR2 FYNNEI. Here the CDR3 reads CASKGDEGYGSPLFF. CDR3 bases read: TGTGCCAGCAAGGGAGATGAGGGGTACGGGTCACCA.

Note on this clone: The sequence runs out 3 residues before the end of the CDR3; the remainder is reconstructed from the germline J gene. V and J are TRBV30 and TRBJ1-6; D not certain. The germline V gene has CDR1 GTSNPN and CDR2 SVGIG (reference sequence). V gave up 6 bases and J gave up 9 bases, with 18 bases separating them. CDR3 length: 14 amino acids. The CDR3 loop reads CACDLVDYGSPLHF. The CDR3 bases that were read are TGTGCCTGTGATTTAGTCGATTACGGTTCACCC.

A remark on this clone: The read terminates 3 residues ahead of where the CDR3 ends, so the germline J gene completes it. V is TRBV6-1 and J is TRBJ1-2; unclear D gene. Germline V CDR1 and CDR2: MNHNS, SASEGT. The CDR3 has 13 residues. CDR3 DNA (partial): TGTGCCAGCAGTGAGCTAGCGGGAAATGAC. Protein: CASSELAGND. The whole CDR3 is CASSELAGNDYTF.

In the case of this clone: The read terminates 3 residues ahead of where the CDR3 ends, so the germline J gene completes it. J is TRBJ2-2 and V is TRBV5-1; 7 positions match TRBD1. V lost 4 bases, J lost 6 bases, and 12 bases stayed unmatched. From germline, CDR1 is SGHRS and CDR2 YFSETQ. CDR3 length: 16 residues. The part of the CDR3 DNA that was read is TGCGCCAGCAGCCCCGACAGGGTTGGGGTCCCCGGGGAG. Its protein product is CASSPDRVGVPGE. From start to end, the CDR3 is CASSPDRVGVPGELFF.

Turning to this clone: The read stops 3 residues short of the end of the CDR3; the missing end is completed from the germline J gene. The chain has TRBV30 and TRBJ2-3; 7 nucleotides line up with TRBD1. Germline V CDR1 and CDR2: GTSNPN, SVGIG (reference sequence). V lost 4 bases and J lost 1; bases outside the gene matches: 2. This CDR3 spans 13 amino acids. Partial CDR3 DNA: TGTGCCTGGAACGGACAGGGCACAGATACG. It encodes CAWNGQGTDT. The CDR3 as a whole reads CAWNGQGTDTQYF.

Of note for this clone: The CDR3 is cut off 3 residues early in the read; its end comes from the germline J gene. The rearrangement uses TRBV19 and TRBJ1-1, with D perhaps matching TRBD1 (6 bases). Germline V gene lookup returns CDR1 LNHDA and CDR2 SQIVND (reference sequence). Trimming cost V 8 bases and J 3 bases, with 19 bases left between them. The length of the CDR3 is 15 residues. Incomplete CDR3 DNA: TGTGCCAGTCGGGTGGGGGCAGGGGATTACACTGAA. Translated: CASRVGAGDYTE. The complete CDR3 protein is CASRVGAGDYTEAFF.

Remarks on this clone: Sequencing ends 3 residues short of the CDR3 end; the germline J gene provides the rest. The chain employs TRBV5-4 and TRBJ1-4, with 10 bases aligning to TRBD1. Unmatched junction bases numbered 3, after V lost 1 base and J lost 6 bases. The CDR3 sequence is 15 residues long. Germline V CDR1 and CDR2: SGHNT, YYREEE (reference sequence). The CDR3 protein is CASSLPGQGYEKLFF. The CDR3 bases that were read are TGTGCCAGCAGCTTGCCGGGACAGGGGTATGAAAAA.

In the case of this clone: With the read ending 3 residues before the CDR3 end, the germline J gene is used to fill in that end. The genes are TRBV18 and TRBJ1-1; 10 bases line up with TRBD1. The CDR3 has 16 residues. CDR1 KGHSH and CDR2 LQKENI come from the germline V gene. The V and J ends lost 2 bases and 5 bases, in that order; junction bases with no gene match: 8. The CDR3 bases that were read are TGTGCCAGCTCACCAGACAGGGGGCTTGTCTATACTGAA. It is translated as CASSPDRGLVYTE. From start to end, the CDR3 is CASSPDRGLVYTEAFF. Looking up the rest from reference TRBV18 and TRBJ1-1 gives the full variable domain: NAGVMQNPRHLVRRRGQEARLRCSPMKGHSHVYWYRQLPEEGLKFMVYLQKENIIDESGMPKERFSAEFPKEGPSILRIQQVVRGDSAAYFCASSPDRGLVYTEAFFGQGTRLTVV.

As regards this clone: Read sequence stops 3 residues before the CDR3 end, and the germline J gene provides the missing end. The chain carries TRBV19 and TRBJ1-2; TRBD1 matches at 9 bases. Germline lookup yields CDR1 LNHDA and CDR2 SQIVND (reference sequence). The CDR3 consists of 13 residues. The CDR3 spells CASSRDREKGYTF. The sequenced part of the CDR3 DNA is TGTGCCAGTAGTCGGGACAGGGAGAAAGGC.

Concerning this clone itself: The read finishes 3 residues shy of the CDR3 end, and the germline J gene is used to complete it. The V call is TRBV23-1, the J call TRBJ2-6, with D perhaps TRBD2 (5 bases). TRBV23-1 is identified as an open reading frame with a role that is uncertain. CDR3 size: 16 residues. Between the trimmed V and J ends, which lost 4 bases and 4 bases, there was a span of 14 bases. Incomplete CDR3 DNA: TGCGCCAGCAGTCTATCAACGGGGTTGGGGGCCAACGTC. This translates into CASSLSTGLGANV. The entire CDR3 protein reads CASSLSTGLGANVLTF.

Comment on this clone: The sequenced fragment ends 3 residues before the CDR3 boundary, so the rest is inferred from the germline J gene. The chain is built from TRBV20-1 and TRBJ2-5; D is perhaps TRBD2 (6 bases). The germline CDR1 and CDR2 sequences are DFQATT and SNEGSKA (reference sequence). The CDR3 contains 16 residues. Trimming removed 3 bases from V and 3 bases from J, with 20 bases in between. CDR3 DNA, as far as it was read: TGCAGTGCTAGTGGCCTAGCGAGTGGGTTGAAAGAGACC. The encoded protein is CSASGLASGLKET. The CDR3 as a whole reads CSASGLASGLKETQYF.

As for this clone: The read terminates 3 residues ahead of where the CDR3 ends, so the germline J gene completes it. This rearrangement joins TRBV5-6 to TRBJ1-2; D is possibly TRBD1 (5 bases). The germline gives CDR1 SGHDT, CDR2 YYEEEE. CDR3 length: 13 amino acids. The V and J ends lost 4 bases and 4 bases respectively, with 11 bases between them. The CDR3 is CASSHTGPYGYTF. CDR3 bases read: TGTGCCAGCAGCCATACAGGCCCCTATGGC.

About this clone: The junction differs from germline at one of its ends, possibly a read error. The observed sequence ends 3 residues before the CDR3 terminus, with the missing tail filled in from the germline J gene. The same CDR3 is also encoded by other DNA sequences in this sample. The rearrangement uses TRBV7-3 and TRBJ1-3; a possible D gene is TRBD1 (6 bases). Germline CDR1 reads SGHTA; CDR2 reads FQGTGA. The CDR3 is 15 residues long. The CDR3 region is CASSLRGHSGNTIYF. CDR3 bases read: TGTGCCAGCAGCTTAAGGGGACACTCTGGAAACACA.

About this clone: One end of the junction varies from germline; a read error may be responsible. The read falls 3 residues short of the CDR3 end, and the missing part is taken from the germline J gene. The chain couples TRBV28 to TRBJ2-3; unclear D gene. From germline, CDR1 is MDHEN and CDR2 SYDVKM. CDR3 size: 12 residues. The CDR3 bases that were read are TGTGCCAGCAGTCTTTATGCAGAGACG. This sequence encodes CASSLYAET. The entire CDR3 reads CASSLYAETQYF.